The TCR beta chain under discussion was sequenced for a study of blood T cell repertoires in COVID-19. The wider study: Sites in the United States, Italy and Spain provided acute and convalescent COVID-19 samples. Sources were T cells, B-cell-depleted T cells, or PBMCs; the material itself was cDNA or gDNA.

This table comes from immunoSEQ multiplex PCR, and its TCRdb copy is limited to in-frame clones, with some not included. The data show roughly 190,000 clones, 88% seen once. Sequenced: peripheral blood. This receptor was obtained from a human donor in a cohort sampled during active COVID-19.

This chain's CDR3 is CASNKKVRDTESHSNQPQHF. As DNA, the CDR3 is TGTGCCAGCAACAAAAAAGTCCGGGACACCGAATCTCATAGCAATCAGCCCCAGCATTTT. The chain links TRBV21-1 to TRBJ1-5; the table's TRBD1 call for D was not verified on the DNA. TRBV21-1 is designated a pseudogene. The CDR3 is 20 amino acids.